This TCR beta chain appears in the sequencing data of a study of cytomegalovirus exposure and HLA in healthy donors. Regarding the study as a whole: The records held CMV serostatus as the only immune exposure information. It has been reported that TCR beta sequences accurately predicted the HLA-A and HLA-B alleles of most subjects. In a later analysis, several top co-occurrence clusters appeared linked to parvovirus B19, influenza, CMV and Epstein-Barr virus.

The PCR was carried out with 60 Vbeta primers and 13 Jbeta primers. Method: immunoSEQ multiplex PCR; TCRdb's copy keeps in-frame clones and lacks some. The sample lists 73,000 or so clones, roughly 77% occurring once. The CDR3 has 11 amino acids. V lost 4 bases, J lost 9 bases, and 2 bases stayed unmatched. CDR1 is MNHEY, CDR2 SVGAGI, per germline. Only a few counts were recorded for this clone. The antigen remains undetermined. This chain uses TRBV6-5 with TRBJ1-1; 7 bases are shared with TRBD1. The clonotype was recovered from a human donor in good health. The sequencing sample was made of PBMCs. The CDR3, as DNA: TGTGCCAGCAGTTCGACAGGGCAAGCTTTCTTT. It codes for CASSSTGQAFF.